This T cell receptor (beta chain) comes out of a study of T cell changes during pregnancy in multiple sclerosis. This clone has a handful of counts. CDR3 length equals 14 residues. Germline V gene lookup returns CDR1 SGHVS and CDR2 FQNEAQ. V was pared by 3 bases and J by 0 bases, with 9 bases between. Method: immunoSEQ multiplex PCR; TCRdb's copy keeps in-frame clones and lacks some. The sample consists of under 130,000 clones, 85% to 95% of them appearing once. The rearrangement uses TRBV7-8 and TRBJ2-7, with D possibly matching TRBD1 (6 bases). The origin of this receptor is a female donor with multiple sclerosis, enrolled in a pregnancy study. The specimen was peripheral blood, collected after pregnancy. In nucleotides, the CDR3 is TGTGCCAGCAGCTTCGGACAGAGCTCCTACGAGCAGTACTTC. Protein: CASSFGQSSYEQYF.